A single TCR beta chain is shown here with its context. No cognate antigen has been identified for it. No quality values exist for individual bases; no much larger clone is one base distant. This sample is drawn from a study of shared clonotypes between healthy human individuals (dated by TCRdb to about 2020). Notes on the research overall: The cohort included a few men and a couple of women between 18 and 49 years of age. Each donor's leukapheresis produced roughly between roughly 0.85 and 9.5 billion PBMCs. Per donor, three plates each were used for CD4 naive and CD4 memory, two for CD8 naive, and one for CD8 memory. To estimate repertoire size and how much clonotype sharing occurs between individuals, the study deeply sequenced the blood TCR repertoires of five or six healthy adults. To increase sequencing depth and limit assay-specific biases, TCR repertoire library preparation and sequencing were carried out by different laboratories using diverse techniques.

Healthy HIV-negative adults with no recently reported acute infections or vaccinations were included as donors. Every donor was a Caucasian adult living in Nashville, Tennessee, USA. CD4+ T cells were enriched by magnetic negative selection; naive cells were then positively selected on CD45RA, and the negative fraction formed the memory subset. Blood was collected by leukapheresis, and PBMCs were isolated by Ficoll-Histopaque density gradient centrifugation and then cryopreserved in liquid nitrogen vapor phase. Purity and quantity of every magnetically sorted T cell population were checked by analytical flow cytometry. From each sorted fraction, genomic DNA was isolated and quantified by UV absorbance on a Nanodrop 2000c. Points the paper makes about the study in general: Around 5.4% of naive CD4, around 3.6% of naive CD8, about 2.1% of memory CD4, and 0.35% to 0.4% of memory CD8 clonotypes were shared across a few donors. The small number of donors limited the genetic and exposure-history diversity represented. Naive subsets generally had larger estimated clonotype richness than memory subsets did. Pairwise subsampling led to the expectation that sequencing depth would affect the degree of clonotype sharing among donors. Higher generation probabilities were observed for clonotypes shared by all four sorted-subset donors than for non-shared clonotypes. Incomplete sequencing was indicated by rarefaction of sorted-subset datasets, despite the large sequencing depth. Sampling was restricted to blood, and TCR repertoires in tissues likely differ from the TCR repertoires found in blood.

TCR CDR3 regions were amplified from genomic DNA by multiplex PCR using the deep immunoSEQ assay. For each cell subset, the extracted genomic DNA was distributed evenly across all wells of several immunoSEQ 96-well plates, and each plate served as one replicate. For sorted subsets, roughly 200 ng genomic DNA, equal to 30,000 to 35,000 T cell genomes, was loaded into each replicate PCR. The purified libraries were quantified using a Qubit 3.0 fluorometer, sized with a Bioanalyzer 2100, and then quantified again using the KAPA Library Quantification kit. Every immunoSEQ 96-well plate was sequenced on a dedicated single-read 150-cycle Illumina NextSeq 550 flow cell. The original methods were these. Because the immunoSEQ output included only junctional sequences and no quality scores, the filtering could not be the same as the filtering used for full-length reads. To assign V/J genes and CDR3, sequences were annotated using PyIR, a Python wrapper for IgBLAST v1.9, with IMGT germline references. Reads were removed for weak V/J assignments (E-value above 1e-6), missing CDR3, stop codons, out-of-frame junctions, or ambiguous translated residues. V3J clonotypes were defined by identical inferred V gene, J gene, and CDR3 amino acid sequence. The percentage overlap between two repertoires was calculated by dividing the number of shared unique clonotypes by the size of the smaller repertoire. Richness of each repertoire was evaluated using RTK rarefaction, the Chao1 estimator, and Recon v2.1 estimates of unobserved clonotypes. For all TCRbeta clonotypes obtained by the gDNA method from four donors, generation probabilities were computed with OLGA. Entries here come from immuneACCESS through TCRdb and include only in-frame sequences with V and J called. Some clones fail to appear in such tables; in the studies checked, an unresolved V gene covers under half of the shortfall, and the cause of the remainder is unknown. That table is the source of V, J and clone size, and D and trimming were worked out from the DNA. The sample includes roughly 1 million clones, with approximately 80% observed a single time. The ten most abundant clones make up 0.5% to 0.6% of the sample.

Sequenced sample: memory CD4+ T cells from PBMCs. Reading the label with the study, this specimen's cell subset or site is: CD45RA-negative fraction. The sequence came from a man younger than 35 in good health. Some clones in this sample may be carry-over from other donors' samples.

The sequenced DNA is TGTGCCAGCAGTGAAGTGGGCAGGGGGTACCAGCCCCAGCATTTT. Its product reads: CASSEVGRGYQPQHF. The sequence links TRBV2 to TRBJ1-5; TRBD1 lines up with 7 middle nucleotides. The CDR3 starts with the cysteine, ends with the phenylalanine, and has 15 residues. Just CDR3 DNA is preserved here, 45 bases in frame from base 1. CDR1 SNHLY and CDR2 FYNNEI are derived from the germline V gene. Trimming leaves V shorter by 1 base and J shorter by 7 bases, with the junction holding 7 bases beyond the gene matches.